These 29 T cell receptor beta chains were sequenced from one sample in a study of blood T cell repertoires in COVID-19. Generated by immunoSEQ multiplex PCR, the TCRdb table keeps only in-frame clones and is missing some. The sample contains 53,000 or so clones, about 77% of which appear only once. Sequences were obtained from peripheral blood. The source of these receptors is a man between 65 and 85 years old with active or convalescent COVID-19.

This clone turned up a few times. The J gene is TRBJ2-7, the V gene TRBV21-1; TRBD1, the D gene given by the table, was not confirmed from the DNA. TRBV21-1 corresponds to a pseudogene. This CDR3 is 15 amino acids long. CDR3 sequence reads: CASSPYNRETYEQYF. As DNA, the CDR3 is TGTGCCAGCAGCCCCTACAACAGGGAAACCTACGAGCAGTACTTC.

The chain has TRBV7-6 and TRBJ2-1; D unclear. CDR3 length: 14 amino acids. The V gene lost 0 bases and the J gene lost 6 bases, with 9 bases spanning the gap. Germline V lookup: CDR1 SGHVS, CDR2 FNYEAQ. CDR3 region: CASSLAALVNEQFF. The CDR3 DNA reads TGTGCCAGCAGCTTAGCAGCGCTCGTCAATGAGCAGTTCTTC. The whole variable domain, remainder taken from reference TRBV7-6 and TRBJ2-1, is GAGVSQSPRYKVTKRGQDVALRCDPISGHVSLYWYRQALGQGPEFLTYFNYEAQQDKSGLPNDRFSAERPEGSISTLTIQRTEQRDSAMYRCASSLAALVNEQFFGPGTRLTVL.

The gene calls are TRBV9 and TRBJ1-6; no reliable D call. Trimming took off 3 bases at V and 10 bases at J, with 17 bases between the two ends. Per germline, CDR1 SGDLS and CDR2 YYNGEE. The CDR3 runs 15 residues. The CDR3 spells CASSARRESVSPLHF. As DNA, the CDR3 is TGTGCCAGCAGCGCACGACGGGAGTCAGTCTCACCCCTCCACTTT.

The DNA for the CDR3 is TGTGCCAGCAGCTTTGGTCGGGAGGCCTACGAGCAGTACTTC. Translation gives CASSFGREAYEQYF. This chain connects TRBV12-1 to TRBJ2-7; the D call of TRBD2 is as the table states it, not checked on the DNA. TRBV12-1 constitutes a pseudogene. The CDR3 has 14 amino acids.

Only one count was recorded for this clone. The chain employs TRBV7-9 and TRBJ1-2, with TRBD1 identical over 8 bases. This CDR3 is 13 amino acids long. V was clipped by 5 bases and J by 3 bases; unmatched bases: 2. In germline, CDR1 is SEHNR, CDR2 FQNEAQ (reference sequence). The CDR3 DNA is TGTGCCAGCAGCCTGGGACAGGACTATGGCTACACCTTC. It translates to CASSLGQDYGYTF.

This chain connects TRBV19 to TRBJ1-3; 8 bases are shared with TRBD1. This CDR3 spans 14 amino acids. Germline CDR1 LNHDA, CDR2 SQIVND (reference sequence). Unmatched junction bases numbered 2, after V lost 4 bases and J lost 3 bases. CDR3 coding DNA: TGTGCCAGTAGTAAGGACAGGGTTGGAAACACCATATATTTT. Its translation: CASSKDRVGNTIYF.

The chain has TRBV4-2 and TRBJ1-3, with D maybe TRBD1 (5 bases). The germline V and J ends were trimmed by 1 base and 0 bases, with 10 bases remaining between them. The CDR3 has 16 residues. Germline loops: CDR1 LGHNA, CDR2 YNFKEQ. The CDR3 region is CASSQVGGNSGNTIYF. The CDR3 DNA follows: TGTGCCAGCAGCCAAGTCGGGGGTAACTCTGGAAACACCATATATTTT.

V is TRBV19 and J is TRBJ1-5; no clear D gene. V lost 1 base and J 0 bases, leaving 7 bases between the germline ends. Germline CDR1 is LNHDA and CDR2 is SQIVND (reference sequence). There are 15 residues in the CDR3. The CDR3 loop reads CASSIGTNSNQPQHF. The CDR3 DNA sequence: TGTGCCAGTAGTATAGGAACAAATAGCAATCAGCCCCAGCATTTT.

This chain links TRBV5-1 with TRBJ1-2; 7 bases are shared with TRBD1. CDR1 SGHRS and CDR2 YFSETQ come from the germline V gene. J gave up 6 bases and V 1 base, and 3 bases lay outside the gene matches. This CDR3 is 13 amino acids long. DNA of the CDR3: TGCGCCAGCAGCTTGCCCACAGGGGATGGCTACACCTTC. This codes for CASSLPTGDGYTF.

The V gene is TRBV7-9, the J gene TRBJ1-4, with 10 bases fitting TRBD1. Trimming removed 4 bases from V and 7 bases from J; junction bases left unmatched: 6. Germline V gene sequence: CDR1 SEHNR, CDR2 FQNEAQ (reference sequence). The CDR3 spans 15 residues. Here the CDR3 DNA reads TGTGCCAGCAGCTCTCCGGGACAGGGGCGTGAAAAACTGTTTTTT. It translates to CASSSPGQGREKLFF.

In its sample, this clone was seen once. The chain employs TRBV5-1 and TRBJ2-1; 8 positions agree with TRBD1. The CDR3 is 16 amino acids. V shed 1 base, J shed 2 bases, and the junction held 5 bases outside the gene matches. CDR1 and CDR2 from the germline V gene are SGHRS and YFSETQ. The CDR3 sequence is CASSLSGGKTYNEQFF. Here the CDR3 DNA reads TGCGCCAGCAGCTTGTCAGGGGGCAAAACCTACAATGAGCAGTTCTTC.

This clone was seen once. The CDR3 coding sequence is TGTGCCAGCAGCTTTCAGGGGGAAGAGACCCAGTACTTC. It specifies CASSFQGEETQYF. This chain connects TRBV11-3 to TRBJ2-5; 7 bases line up with TRBD1. CDR1 and CDR2 (germline): SGHNT, YENEEA. This CDR3 has 13 residues. The V segment lost 3 bases and the J segment 3 bases; nucleotides outside the gene matches: 1. The full variable domain, rest sourced from reference TRBV11-3 and TRBJ2-5, is EAGVVQSPRYKIIEKKQPVAFWCNPISGHNTLYWYLQNLGQGPELLIRYENEEAVDDSQLPKDRFSAERLKGVDSTLKIQPAELGDSAVYLCASSFQGEETQYFGPGTRLLVL.

The chain joins TRBV3-1 (or the pseudogene TRBV3-2) to TRBJ2-7; TRBD1 matches 8 bases. CDR1 LGHDT and CDR2 YNNKEL come from the germline V gene (reference sequence). V trimming: 8 bases; J trimming: 6 bases; junction bases outside the gene matches: 3. CDR3 length: 11 residues. CDR3 sequence: CASGRGREQYF. The DNA for the CDR3 is TGTGCCAGCGGCAGGGGGCGCGAGCAGTACTTC.

The chain uses TRBV7-2 and TRBJ1-3, with 9 nucleotides matching TRBD1. The CDR3 is made up of 15 amino acids. Germline V gene data show CDR1 as SGHTA and CDR2 as FQGNSA. Germline trimming cut 5 bases from V and 4 bases from J; bases unmatched to any gene: 6. The CDR3 region has the DNA TGTGCCAGCAGCCAAAGGACAGGGGACGGAAACACCATATATTTT. Translation gives CASSQRTGDGNTIYF.

The gene calls are TRBV4-3 and TRBJ2-1; D uncertain. The CDR3 is made up of 15 amino acids. Germline V gene lookup returns CDR1 LGHNA and CDR2 YSLEER. V dropped 0 bases and J dropped 7 bases, with 13 bases sitting between them. CDR3 sequence: CASSQERLARNEQFF. The CDR3 nucleotides read TGCGCCAGCAGCCAAGAACGGCTCGCGAGGAATGAGCAGTTCTTC.

The V and J genes are TRBV4-3 and TRBJ1-4; D gene unclear. V was pared by 3 bases and J by 3 bases, with 17 bases between. The CDR3 consists of 17 residues. Germline-derived CDR1 and CDR2 are LGHNA and YSLEER. The CDR3 region has the DNA TGCGCCAGCAGCCACCCCCGGGGTCGACGCCCTAATGAAAAACTGTTTTTT. This gives the protein CASSHPRGRRPNEKLFF.

The chain links TRBV7-8 to TRBJ1-4, with D possibly matching TRBD1 (6 bases). The CDR3 is 16 amino acids. Per germline, CDR1 SGHVS and CDR2 FQNEAQ. Deletions cut 5 bases from V and 3 bases from J, with 16 bases between. CDR3 bases: TGTGCCAGCAGCGCCACTCACAGGGAAGCTAATGAAAAACTGTTTTTT. Translation: CASSATHREANEKLFF.

The chain joins TRBV27 to TRBJ2-7; 9 nucleotides align to TRBD1. Germline V CDR1 and CDR2: MNHEY, SMNVEV (reference sequence). Germline trimming cut 3 bases from V and 7 bases from J; bases unmatched to any gene: 10. CDR3 length: 15 amino acids. CDR3 nucleotide sequence: TGTGCCAGCAGTTTCTCACAGGGGGCCCTGGGGGAGCAGTACTTC. Its protein is CASSFSQGALGEQYF.

The V and J genes are TRBV5-1 and TRBJ2-2, with TRBD2 identical over 9 bases. From germline, CDR1 is SGHRS and CDR2 YFSETQ. This CDR3 region has 16 residues. V was clipped by 0 bases and J by 7 bases; unmatched bases: 7. CDR3 residues: CASSLAASGMFGELFF. The CDR3, as DNA: TGCGCCAGCAGCTTGGCGGCTAGCGGGATGTTCGGGGAGCTGTTTTTT.

This clone was counted only a few times. The chain carries TRBV7-9 and TRBJ1-4, with TRBD1 identical over 8 bases. This CDR3 has 14 amino acids. Germline CDR1 SEHNR, CDR2 FQNEAQ (reference sequence). The junction had 6 bases not matched to a gene; V was cut back by 8 bases and J by 4 bases. The CDR3, as DNA: TGTGCCAGCCAGAGGACAGGGTTTAATGAAAAACTGTTTTTT. Translated: CASQRTGFNEKLFF.

In this sample, this clone turned up once. The chain uses TRBV1 and TRBJ2-7; TRBD1, the D gene given by the table, was not confirmed from the DNA. TRBV1 is deemed a pseudogene. CDR3 length: 17 residues. CDR3 loop: CTSSQEGPGGLSYEQYF. CDR3 bases: TGCACCAGCAGCCAAGAGGGCCCAGGGGGTCTCTCCTACGAGCAGTACTTC.

The chain is built from TRBV7-9 and TRBJ2-7; tentative D call: TRBD1 (5 bases). This CDR3 contains 15 residues. V lost 1 base and J 7 bases, leaving 17 bases between the germline ends. CDR1 is SEHNR, CDR2 FQNEAQ, per germline (reference sequence). The CDR3 nucleotides read TGTGCCAGCAGCTTAGAGGGGCCCCCCTTTGGGGAGCAGTACTTC. Amino acid sequence: CASSLEGPPFGEQYF.

The CDR3 DNA reads TGTGCCACCAGTGAGGGGGGTACTATCCCTGAAGCTTTCTTT. Translating gives CATSEGGTIPEAFF. The chain uses TRBV24-1 and TRBJ1-1, with a tentative D call TRBD1 (5 bases). The CDR3 consists of 14 residues. V lost 4 bases, J lost 6 bases, and 14 bases lay in between. Germline loops: CDR1 KGHDR, CDR2 SFDVKD.

This clone has only one observation. The genes are TRBV7-2 and TRBJ2-3; D is unclear. Germline values: CDR1 SGHTA, CDR2 FQGNSA. The length of the CDR3 is 14 residues. The germline V and J ends were trimmed by 3 bases and 2 bases, with 9 bases remaining between them. As DNA, the CDR3 is TGTGCCAGCAGCTTGGCCAGCGCCACAGATACGCAGTATTTT. Translated: CASSLASATDTQYF.

This chain joins TRBV6-5 and TRBJ2-7, with 11 positions matching TRBD2. The CDR3 runs to 15 residues. The trim removed 6 bases at V and 3 bases at J, leaving 7 bases unmatched. CDR1 and CDR2 (germline): MNHEY, SVGAGI. The CDR3 nucleotides are TGTGCCAGCAGACCCGGGACTAGCGGATACTACGAGCAGTACTTC. Its translation: CASRPGTSGYYEQYF.

The rearrangement uses TRBV14 and TRBJ2-2, with 8 nucleotides matching TRBD1. V was pared by 5 bases and J by 4 bases, with 9 bases of the junction left unmatched. The CDR3 extends over 16 amino acids. Germline CDR1 is SGHDN and CDR2 is FVKESK. The CDR3 coding sequence is TGTGCCAGCAGCAGACAGGGGACCCCCAGCACCGGGGAGCTGTTTTTT. Its protein is CASSRQGTPSTGELFF.

The V gene is TRBV6-5, the J gene TRBJ2-1, with TRBD1 identical over 7 bases. Looked up from germline, CDR1 is MNHEY and CDR2 is SVGAGI. V gave up 5 bases and J gave up 9 bases; unmatched junction bases: 10. This CDR3 is 14 amino acids long. This CDR3 is CASSPGQVTGEQFF. The CDR3 DNA follows: TGTGCCAGCAGTCCCGGACAGGTGACTGGTGAGCAGTTCTTC.

The chain recombines TRBV10-2 with TRBJ1-1, with 9 bases that match TRBD1. The J segment lost 7 bases and the V segment lost 6 bases, leaving 9 bases of the junction unmatched. The germline gives CDR1 WSHSY, CDR2 SAAADI. The CDR3 consists of 14 residues. The CDR3 is CASSFGQGSSEAFF. CDR3 bases: TGCGCCAGCAGCTTTGGACAGGGGAGTAGTGAAGCTTTCTTT.

The rearrangement joins TRBV7-9 to TRBJ2-7; no clear D. The CDR3 is 14 residues long. Trimming removed 5 bases at V and 2 bases at J, with 13 bases between. CDR1 SEHNR and CDR2 FQNEAQ come from the germline V gene (reference sequence). CDR3 residues: CASSPTNSPYEQYF. The CDR3 DNA reads TGTGCCAGCAGCCCTACAAACAGCCCCTACGAGCAGTACTTC.